Here is one T cell receptor (beta chain) with its context. This entry is derived from a study of cytomegalovirus exposure and HLA in healthy donors. Deletions cut 3 bases from V and 8 bases from J, with 10 bases between. The CDR3 extends over 12 amino acids. CDR1 and CDR2 (germline): MDHEN, SYDVKM. Data came from immunoSEQ multiplex PCR; TCRdb stores just in-frame clones and leaves some out. The data hold about 200,000 clones, with roughly 84% observed a single time. This rearrangement joins TRBV28 to TRBJ1-2, with D uncertain. Sequencing input: PBMCs. The clonotype comes from a woman aged 18 to 35 in good health and CMV-seropositive. Written as DNA, the CDR3 is TGTGCCAGCAGTTTTGAGTACTGGGGCTACACCTTC. Amino acids: CASSFEYWGYTF.